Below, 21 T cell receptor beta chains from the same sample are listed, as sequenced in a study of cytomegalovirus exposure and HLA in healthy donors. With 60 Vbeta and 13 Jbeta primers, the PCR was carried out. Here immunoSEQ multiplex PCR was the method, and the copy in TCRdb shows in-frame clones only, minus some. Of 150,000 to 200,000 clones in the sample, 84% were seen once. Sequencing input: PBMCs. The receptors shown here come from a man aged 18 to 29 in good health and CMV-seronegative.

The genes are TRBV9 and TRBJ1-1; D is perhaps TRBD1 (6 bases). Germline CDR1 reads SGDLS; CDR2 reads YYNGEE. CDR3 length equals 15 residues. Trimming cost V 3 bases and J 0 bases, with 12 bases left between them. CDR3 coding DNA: TGTGCCAGCAGCGAAGCAGGGGCGATGAACACTGAAGCTTTCTTT. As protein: CASSEAGAMNTEAFF.

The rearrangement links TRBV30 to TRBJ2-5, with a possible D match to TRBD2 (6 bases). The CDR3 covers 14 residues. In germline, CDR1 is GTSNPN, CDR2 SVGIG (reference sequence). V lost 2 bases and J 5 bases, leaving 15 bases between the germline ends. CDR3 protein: CAWSLTRDFETQYF. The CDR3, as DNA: TGTGCCTGGAGTTTAACTCGGGACTTCGAGACCCAGTACTTC.

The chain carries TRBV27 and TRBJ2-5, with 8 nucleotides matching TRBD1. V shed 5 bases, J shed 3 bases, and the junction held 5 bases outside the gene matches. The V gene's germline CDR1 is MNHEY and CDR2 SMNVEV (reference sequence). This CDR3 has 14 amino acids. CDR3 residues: CASSPGTGKETQYF. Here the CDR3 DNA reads TGTGCCAGCAGTCCTGGGACAGGAAAAGAGACCCAGTACTTC.

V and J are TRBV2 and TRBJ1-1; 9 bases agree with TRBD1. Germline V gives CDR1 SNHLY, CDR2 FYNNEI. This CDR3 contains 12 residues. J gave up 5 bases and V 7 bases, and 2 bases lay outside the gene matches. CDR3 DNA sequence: TGTGCCAGCAACAGGGGGCGAACTGAAGCTTTCTTT. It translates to CASNRGRTEAFF.

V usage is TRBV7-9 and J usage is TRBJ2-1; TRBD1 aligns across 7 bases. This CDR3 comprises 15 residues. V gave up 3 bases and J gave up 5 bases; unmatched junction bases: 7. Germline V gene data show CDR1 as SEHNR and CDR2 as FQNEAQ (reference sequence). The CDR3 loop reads CASSFVSGTDNEQFF. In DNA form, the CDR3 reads TGTGCCAGCAGCTTCGTCTCCGGGACAGACAATGAGCAGTTCTTC.

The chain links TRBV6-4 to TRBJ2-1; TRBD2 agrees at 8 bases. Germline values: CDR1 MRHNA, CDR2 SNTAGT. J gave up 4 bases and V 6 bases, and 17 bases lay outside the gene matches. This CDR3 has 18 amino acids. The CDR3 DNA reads TGTGCCAGCAGGTCGAAAACCCGCTTAGCGGGGTGGTACAATGAGCAGTTCTTC. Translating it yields CASRSKTRLAGWYNEQFF.

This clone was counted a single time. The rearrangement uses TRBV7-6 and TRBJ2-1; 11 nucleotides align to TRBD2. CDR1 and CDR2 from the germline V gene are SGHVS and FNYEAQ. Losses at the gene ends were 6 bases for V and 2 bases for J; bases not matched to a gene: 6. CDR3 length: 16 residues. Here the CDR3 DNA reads TGTGCCAGCAGACCCTCTAGCGGGGGGCCCTACAATGAGCAGTTCTTC. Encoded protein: CASRPSSGGPYNEQFF.

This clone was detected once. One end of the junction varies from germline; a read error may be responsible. CDR3 sequence (DNA): TGTGCTAGCAGCCCCCAGCGGGGGCCGTGGGAGACCCAGTACTTC. As protein: CASSPQRGPWETQYF. The V gene is TRBV7-7, the J gene TRBJ2-5, with 8 positions matching TRBD2. CDR1 SSHAT and CDR2 FNYEAQ come from the germline V gene (reference sequence). The CDR3 runs to 15 residues.

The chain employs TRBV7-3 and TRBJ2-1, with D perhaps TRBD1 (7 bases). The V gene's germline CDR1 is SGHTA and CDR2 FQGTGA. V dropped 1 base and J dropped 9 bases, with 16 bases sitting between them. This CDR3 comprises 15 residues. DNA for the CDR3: TGTGCCAGCAGCTTAATCCAGGGGGGCCTTGGTGAGCAGTTCTTC. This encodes CASSLIQGGLGEQFF.

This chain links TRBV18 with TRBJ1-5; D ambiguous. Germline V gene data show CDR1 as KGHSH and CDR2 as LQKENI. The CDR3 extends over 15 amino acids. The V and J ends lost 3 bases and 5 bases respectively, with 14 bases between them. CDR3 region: CASSPGGRLDQPQHF. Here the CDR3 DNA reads TGTGCCAGCTCACCCGGAGGACGACTCGATCAGCCCCAGCATTTT.

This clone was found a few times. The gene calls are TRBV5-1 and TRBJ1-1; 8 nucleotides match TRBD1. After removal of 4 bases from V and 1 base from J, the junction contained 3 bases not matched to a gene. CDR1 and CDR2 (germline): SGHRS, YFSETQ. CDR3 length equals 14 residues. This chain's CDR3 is CASSLTGANTEAFF. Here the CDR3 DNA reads TGCGCCAGCAGCCTGACAGGGGCGAACACTGAAGCTTTCTTT.

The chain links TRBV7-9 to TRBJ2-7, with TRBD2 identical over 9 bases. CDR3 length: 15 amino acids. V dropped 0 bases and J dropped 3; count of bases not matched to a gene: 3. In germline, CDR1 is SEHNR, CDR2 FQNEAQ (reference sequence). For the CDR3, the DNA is TGTGCCAGCAGCTTAGCGGGACTAGCCTTCTACGAGCAGTACTTC. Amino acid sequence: CASSLAGLAFYEQYF.

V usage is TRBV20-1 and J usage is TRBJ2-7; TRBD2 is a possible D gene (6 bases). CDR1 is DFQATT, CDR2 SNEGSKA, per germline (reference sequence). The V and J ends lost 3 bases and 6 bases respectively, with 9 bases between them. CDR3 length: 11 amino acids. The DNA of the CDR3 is TGCAGTGCTAGTTCGGAGGGCGAGCAGTACTTC. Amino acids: CSASSEGEQYF.

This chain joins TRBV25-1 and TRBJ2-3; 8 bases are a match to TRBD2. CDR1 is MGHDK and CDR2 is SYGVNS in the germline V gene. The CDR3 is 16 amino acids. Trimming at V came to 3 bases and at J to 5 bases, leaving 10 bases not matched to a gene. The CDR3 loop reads CASSDRSGRSRDTQYF. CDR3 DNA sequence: TGTGCCAGCAGTGATAGGAGCGGGAGAAGTAGAGATACGCAGTATTTT.

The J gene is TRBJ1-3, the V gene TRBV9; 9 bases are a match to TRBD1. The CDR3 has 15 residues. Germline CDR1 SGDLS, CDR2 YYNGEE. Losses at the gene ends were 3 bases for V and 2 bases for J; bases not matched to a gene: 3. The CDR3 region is CASSAQGAPGNTIYF. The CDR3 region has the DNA TGTGCCAGCAGCGCACAGGGGGCGCCTGGAAACACCATATATTTT.

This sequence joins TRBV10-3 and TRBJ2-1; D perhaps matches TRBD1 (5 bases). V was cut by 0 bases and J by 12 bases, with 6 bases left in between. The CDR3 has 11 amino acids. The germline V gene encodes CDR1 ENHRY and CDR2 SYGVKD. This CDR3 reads CAISESQGQFF. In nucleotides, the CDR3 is TGTGCCATCAGTGAGTCCCAGGGGCAGTTCTTC.

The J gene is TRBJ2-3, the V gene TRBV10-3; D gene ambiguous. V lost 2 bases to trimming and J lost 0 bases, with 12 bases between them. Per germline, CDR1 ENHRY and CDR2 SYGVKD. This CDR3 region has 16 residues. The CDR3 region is CAISEGQDPSTDTQYF. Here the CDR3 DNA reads TGTGCCATCAGTGAGGGGCAGGATCCTAGCACAGATACGCAGTATTTT.

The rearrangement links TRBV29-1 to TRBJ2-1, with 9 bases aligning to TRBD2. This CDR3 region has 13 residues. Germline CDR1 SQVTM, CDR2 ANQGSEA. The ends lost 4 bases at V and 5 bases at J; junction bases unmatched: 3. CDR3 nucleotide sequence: TGCAGCGTTGGGGGACTAGCAAACAATGAGCAGTTCTTC. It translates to CSVGGLANNEQFF.

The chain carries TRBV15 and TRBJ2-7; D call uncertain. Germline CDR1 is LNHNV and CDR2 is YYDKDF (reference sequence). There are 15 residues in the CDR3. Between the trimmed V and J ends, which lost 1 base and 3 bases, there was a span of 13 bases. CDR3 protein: CATSRGGEAYYEQYF. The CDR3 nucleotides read TGTGCCACCAGCAGAGGTGGAGAGGCCTACTACGAGCAGTACTTC.

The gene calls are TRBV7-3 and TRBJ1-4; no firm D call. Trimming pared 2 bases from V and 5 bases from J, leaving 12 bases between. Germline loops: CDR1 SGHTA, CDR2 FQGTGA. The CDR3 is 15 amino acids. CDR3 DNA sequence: TGTGCCAGCAGCTTAGAGTCAAGCGAGAATGAAAAACTGTTTTTT. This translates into CASSLESSENEKLFF.

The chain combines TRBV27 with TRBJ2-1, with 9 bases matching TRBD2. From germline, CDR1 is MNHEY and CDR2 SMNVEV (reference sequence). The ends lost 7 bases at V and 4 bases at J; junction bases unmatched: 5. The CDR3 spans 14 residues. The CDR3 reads CASTLLAGYNEQFF. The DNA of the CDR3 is TGTGCCAGCACCTTGCTAGCGGGATACAATGAGCAGTTCTTC.